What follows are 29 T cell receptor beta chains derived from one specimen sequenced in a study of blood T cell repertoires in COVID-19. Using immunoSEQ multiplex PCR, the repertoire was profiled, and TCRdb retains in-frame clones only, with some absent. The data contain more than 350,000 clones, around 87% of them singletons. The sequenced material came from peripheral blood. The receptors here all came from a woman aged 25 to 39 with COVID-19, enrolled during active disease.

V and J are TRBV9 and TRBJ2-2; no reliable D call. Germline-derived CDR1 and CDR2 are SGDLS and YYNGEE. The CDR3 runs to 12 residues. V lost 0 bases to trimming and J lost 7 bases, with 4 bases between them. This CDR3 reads CASSVDIGELFF. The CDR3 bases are TGTGCCAGCAGCGTAGACATCGGGGAGCTGTTTTTT. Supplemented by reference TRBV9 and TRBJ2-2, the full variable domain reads DSGVTQTPKHLITATGQRVTLRCSPRSGDLSVYWYQQSLDQGLQFLIQYYNGEERAKGNILERFSAQQFPDLHSELNLSSLELGDSALYFCASSVDIGELFFGEGSRLTVL.

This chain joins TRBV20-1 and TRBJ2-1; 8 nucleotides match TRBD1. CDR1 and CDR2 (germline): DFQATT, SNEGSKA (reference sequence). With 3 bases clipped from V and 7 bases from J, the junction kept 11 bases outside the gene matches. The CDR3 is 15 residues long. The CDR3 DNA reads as TGCAGTGCTAGTAAGGACAGGGTTCCTGGGAATGAGCAGTTCTTC. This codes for CSASKDRVPGNEQFF.

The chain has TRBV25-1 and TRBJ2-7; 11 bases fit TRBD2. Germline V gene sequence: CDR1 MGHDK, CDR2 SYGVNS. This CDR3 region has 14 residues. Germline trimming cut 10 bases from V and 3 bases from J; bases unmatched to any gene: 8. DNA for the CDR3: TGTGCCACCCTAGCGGGAGGCATATACTACGAGCAGTACTTC. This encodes CATLAGGIYYEQYF.

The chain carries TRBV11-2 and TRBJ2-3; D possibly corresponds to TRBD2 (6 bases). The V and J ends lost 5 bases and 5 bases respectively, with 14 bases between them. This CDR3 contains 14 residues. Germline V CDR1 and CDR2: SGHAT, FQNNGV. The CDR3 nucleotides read TGTGCCAGCAGCCCTGGGACTGCGGTAGATACGCAGTATTTT. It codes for CASSPGTAVDTQYF.

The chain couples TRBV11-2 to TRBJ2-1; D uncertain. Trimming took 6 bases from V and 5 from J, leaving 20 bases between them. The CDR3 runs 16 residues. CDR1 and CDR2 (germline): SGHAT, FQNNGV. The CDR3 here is CASSPLVLTYHNEQFF. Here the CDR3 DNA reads TGTGCCAGCAGTCCCCTTGTACTTACCTATCACAATGAGCAGTTCTTC.

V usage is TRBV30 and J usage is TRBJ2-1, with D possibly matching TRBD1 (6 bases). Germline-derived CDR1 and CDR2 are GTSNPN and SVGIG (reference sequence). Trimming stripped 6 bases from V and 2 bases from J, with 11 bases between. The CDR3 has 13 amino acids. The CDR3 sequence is CACDGTPYNEQFF. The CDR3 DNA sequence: TGTGCCTGTGACGGGACACCCTACAATGAGCAGTTCTTC. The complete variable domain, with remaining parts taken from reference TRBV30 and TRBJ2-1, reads SQTIHQWPATLVQPVGSPLSLECTVEGTSNPNLYWYRQAAGRGLQLLFYSVGIGQISSEVPQNLSASRPQDRQFILSSKKLLLSDSGFYLCACDGTPYNEQFFGPGTRLTVL.

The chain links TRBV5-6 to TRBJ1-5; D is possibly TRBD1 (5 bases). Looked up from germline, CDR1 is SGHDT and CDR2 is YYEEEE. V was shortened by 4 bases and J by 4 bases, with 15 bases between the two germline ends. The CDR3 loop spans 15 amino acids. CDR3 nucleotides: TGTGCCAGCAGCCCCGGGACTGACTTTAATCAGCCCCAGCATTTT. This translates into CASSPGTDFNQPQHF.

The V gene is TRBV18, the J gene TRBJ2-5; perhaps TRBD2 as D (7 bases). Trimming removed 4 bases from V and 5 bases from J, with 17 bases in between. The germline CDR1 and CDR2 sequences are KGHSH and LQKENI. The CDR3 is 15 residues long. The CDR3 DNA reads TGTGCCAGCTCACGAAACGGGGGGCGTCAGGAGACCCAGTACTTC. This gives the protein CASSRNGGRQETQYF. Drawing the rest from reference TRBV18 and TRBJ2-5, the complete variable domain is NAGVMQNPRHLVRRRGQEARLRCSPMKGHSHVYWYRQLPEEGLKFMVYLQKENIIDESGMPKERFSAEFPKEGPSILRIQQVVRGDSAAYFCASSRNGGRQETQYFGPGTRLLVL.

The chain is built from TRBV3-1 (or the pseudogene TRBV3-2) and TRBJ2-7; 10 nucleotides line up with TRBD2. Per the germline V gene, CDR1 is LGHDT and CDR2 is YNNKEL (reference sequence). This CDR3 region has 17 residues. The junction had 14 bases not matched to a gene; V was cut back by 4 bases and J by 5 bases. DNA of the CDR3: TGTGCCAGCAGCCCCGTGTTGTGGGGACTAGCGAACAACGAGCAGTACTTC. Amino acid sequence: CASSPVLWGLANNEQYF.

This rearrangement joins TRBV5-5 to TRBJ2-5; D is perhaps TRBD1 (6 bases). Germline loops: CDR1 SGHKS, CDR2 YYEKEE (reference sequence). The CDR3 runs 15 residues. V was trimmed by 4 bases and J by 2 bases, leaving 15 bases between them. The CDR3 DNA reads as TGTGCCAGCAGCCAGACAGGATACTCACAAGAGACCCAGTACTTC. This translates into CASSQTGYSQETQYF.

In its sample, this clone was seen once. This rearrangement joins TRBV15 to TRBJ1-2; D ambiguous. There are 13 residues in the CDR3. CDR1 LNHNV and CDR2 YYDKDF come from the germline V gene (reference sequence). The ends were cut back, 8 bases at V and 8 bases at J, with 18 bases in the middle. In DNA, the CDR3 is TGTGCCACCGGCTCGCGGGTATTGAGAGGCTACACCTTC. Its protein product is CATGSRVLRGYTF.

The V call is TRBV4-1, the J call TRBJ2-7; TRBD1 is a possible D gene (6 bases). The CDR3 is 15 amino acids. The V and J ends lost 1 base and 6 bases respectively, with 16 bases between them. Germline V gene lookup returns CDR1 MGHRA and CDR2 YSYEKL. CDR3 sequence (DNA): TGCGCCAGCAGCCAAGTAGGGGTGGGGGCGACCGAGCAGTACTTC. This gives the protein CASSQVGVGATEQYF.

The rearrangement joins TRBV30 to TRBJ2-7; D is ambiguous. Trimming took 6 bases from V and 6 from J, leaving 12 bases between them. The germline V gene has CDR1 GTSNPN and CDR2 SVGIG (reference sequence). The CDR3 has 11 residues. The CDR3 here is CACSSRTEQYF. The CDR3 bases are TGTGCCTGCTCCTCGCGAACCGAGCAGTACTTC. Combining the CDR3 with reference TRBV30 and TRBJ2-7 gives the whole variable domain SQTIHQWPATLVQPVGSPLSLECTVEGTSNPNLYWYRQAAGRGLQLLFYSVGIGQISSEVPQNLSASRPQDRQFILSSKKLLLSDSGFYLCACSSRTEQYFGPGTRLTVT.

The CDR3 DNA is TGTGCCAGCAGCTCAAGGACAGGCACAGATACGCAGTATTTT. Its protein product is CASSSRTGTDTQYF. The chain carries TRBV11-3 and TRBJ2-3; D may be TRBD1 (6 bases). Germline V gene data show CDR1 as SGHNT and CDR2 as YENEEA. The CDR3 spans 14 residues. V lost 4 bases, J lost 1 base, and 9 bases lay in between.

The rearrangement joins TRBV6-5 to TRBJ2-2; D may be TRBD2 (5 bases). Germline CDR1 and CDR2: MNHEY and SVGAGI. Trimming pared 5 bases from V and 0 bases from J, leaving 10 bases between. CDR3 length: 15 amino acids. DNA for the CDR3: TGTGCCAGCAGTAGACTACGAGCGAACACCGGGGAGCTGTTTTTT. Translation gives CASSRLRANTGELFF.

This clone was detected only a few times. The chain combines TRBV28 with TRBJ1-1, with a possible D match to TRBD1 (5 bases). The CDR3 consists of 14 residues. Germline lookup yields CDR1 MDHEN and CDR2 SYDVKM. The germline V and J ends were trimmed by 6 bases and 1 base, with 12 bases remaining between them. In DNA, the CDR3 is TGTGCCAGCAGCCGCACAGGAAGGAACACTGAAGCTTTCTTT. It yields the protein CASSRTGRNTEAFF. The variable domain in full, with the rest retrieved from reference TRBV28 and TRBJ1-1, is DVKVTQSSRYLVKRTGEKVFLECVQDMDHENMFWYRQDPGLGLRLIYFSYDVKMKEKGDIPEGYSVSREKKERFSLILESASTNQTSMYLCASSRTGRNTEAFFGQGTRLTVV.

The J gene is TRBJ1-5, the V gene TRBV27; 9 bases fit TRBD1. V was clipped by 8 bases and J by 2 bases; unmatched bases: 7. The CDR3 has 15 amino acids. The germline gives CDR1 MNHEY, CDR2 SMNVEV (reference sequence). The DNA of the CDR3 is TGTGCCAGCTCCGCGAGGACAGGGGGCAATCAGCCCCAGCATTTT. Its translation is CASSARTGGNQPQHF.

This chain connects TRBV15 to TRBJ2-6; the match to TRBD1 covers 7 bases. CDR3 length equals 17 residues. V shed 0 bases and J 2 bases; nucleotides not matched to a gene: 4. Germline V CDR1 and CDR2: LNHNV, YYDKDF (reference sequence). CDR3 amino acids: CATSRERGRAGANVLTF. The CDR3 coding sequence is TGTGCCACCAGCAGAGAGAGGGGGCGTGCTGGGGCCAACGTCCTGACTTTC.

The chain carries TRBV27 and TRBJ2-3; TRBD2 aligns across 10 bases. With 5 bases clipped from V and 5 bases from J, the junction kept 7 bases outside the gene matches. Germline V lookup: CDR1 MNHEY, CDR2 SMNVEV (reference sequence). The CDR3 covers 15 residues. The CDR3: CASSRAGGRGDTQYF. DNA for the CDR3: TGTGCCAGCAGTAGAGCGGGAGGGCGTGGAGATACGCAGTATTTT.

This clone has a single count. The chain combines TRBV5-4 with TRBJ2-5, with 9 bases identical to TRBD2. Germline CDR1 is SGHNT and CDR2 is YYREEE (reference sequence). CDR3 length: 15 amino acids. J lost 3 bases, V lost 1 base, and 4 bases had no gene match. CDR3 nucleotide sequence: TGTGCCAGCAGCTTGAAAGCGGGGGGTAAAGAGACCCAGTACTTC. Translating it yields CASSLKAGGKETQYF.

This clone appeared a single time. The CDR3 is CASSRGLQGLRTEAFF. The CDR3 nucleotides are TGCGCCAGCAGCCGAGGGTTACAGGGGCTCAGGACTGAAGCTTTCTTT. The chain has TRBV23-1 and TRBJ1-1; 7 nucleotides line up with TRBD1. TRBV23-1 is sorted into the ORF group, with uncertain function. The V and J ends lost 6 bases and 5 bases, in that order; junction bases with no gene match: 15. The CDR3 covers 16 residues.

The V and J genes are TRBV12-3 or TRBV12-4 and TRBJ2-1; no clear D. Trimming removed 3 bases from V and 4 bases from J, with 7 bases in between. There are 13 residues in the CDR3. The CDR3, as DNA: TGTGCCAGCAGTTTTAGAGAATACAATGAGCAGTTCTTC. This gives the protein CASSFREYNEQFF.

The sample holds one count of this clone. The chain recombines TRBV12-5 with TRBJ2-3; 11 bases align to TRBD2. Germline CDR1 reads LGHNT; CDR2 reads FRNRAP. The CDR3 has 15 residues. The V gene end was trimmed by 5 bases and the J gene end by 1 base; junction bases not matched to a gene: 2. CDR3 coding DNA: TGTGCTAGTGGTCCGGGACTAGCGGGCACAGATACGCAGTATTTT. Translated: CASGPGLAGTDTQYF.

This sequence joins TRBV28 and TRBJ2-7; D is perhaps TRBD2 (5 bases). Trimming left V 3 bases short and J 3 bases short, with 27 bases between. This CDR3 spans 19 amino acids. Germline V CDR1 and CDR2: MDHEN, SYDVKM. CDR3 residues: CASSFGITPEDGGFYEQYF. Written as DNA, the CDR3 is TGTGCCAGCAGTTTTGGTATAACCCCTGAGGACGGAGGATTCTACGAGCAGTACTTC.

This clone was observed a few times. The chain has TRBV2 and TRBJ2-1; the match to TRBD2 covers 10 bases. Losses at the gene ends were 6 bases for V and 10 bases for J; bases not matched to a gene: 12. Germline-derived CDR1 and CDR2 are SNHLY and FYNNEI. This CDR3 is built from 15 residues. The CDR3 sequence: CASRAGTSAKGEQFF. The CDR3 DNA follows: TGTGCCAGCAGAGCCGGGACTAGCGCAAAGGGAGAGCAGTTCTTC.

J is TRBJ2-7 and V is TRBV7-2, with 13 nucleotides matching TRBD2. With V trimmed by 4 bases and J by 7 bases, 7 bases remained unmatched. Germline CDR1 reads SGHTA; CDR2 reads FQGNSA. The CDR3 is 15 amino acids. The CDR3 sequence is CASSSGLAGAGEQYF. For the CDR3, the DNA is TGTGCCAGCAGCTCTGGACTAGCGGGAGCGGGAGAGCAGTACTTC.

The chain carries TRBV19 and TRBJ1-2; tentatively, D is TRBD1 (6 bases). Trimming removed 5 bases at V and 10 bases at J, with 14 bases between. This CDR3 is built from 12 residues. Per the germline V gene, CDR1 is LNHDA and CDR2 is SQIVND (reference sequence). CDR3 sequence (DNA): TGTGCCAGTAGTGTCGGACAGCCCGTCTACACCTTC. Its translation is CASSVGQPVYTF.

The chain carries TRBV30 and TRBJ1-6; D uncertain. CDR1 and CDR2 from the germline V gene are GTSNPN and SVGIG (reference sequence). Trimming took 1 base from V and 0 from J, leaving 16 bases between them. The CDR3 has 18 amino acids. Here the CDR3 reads CAWSAGGLQSSYNSPLHF. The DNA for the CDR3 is TGTGCCTGGAGTGCGGGAGGGCTTCAGAGCTCCTATAATTCACCCCTCCACTTT.

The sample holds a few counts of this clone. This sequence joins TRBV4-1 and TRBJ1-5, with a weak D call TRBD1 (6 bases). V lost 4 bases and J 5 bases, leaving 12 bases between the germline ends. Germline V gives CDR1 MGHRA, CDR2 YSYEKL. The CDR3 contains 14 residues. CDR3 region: CASSPQGWDQPQHF. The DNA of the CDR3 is TGCGCCAGCAGCCCACAGGGTTGGGATCAGCCCCAGCATTTT.